This T cell receptor (beta chain) was identified in a study of control samples from healthy donors and cancer patients. Measured with immunoSEQ multiplex PCR; TCRdb has only the in-frame clones, and not every one. This table holds around 190,000 clones, 90% found once. The sample was blood. This TCR was sampled from a woman in her fifties or sixties in good health.

CDR3 protein: CASSHRKSRNTEAFF. CDR3 nucleotide sequence: TGTGCCAGCAGCCACCGCAAGAGCCGGAACACTGAAGCTTTCTTT. The chain joins TRBV7-9 to TRBJ1-1, with no clear D. Trimming shortened V by 5 bases and J by 1 base, and 14 bases separated the two germline ends. Germline V gives CDR1 SEHNR, CDR2 FQNEAQ (reference sequence). There are 15 residues in the CDR3.